In this sample, the clone carrying this T cell receptor beta chain turned up a few times. Time point noted: patch test 3, about 24 weeks after DPC sensitization. Described treatment: therapeutic diphenylcyclopropenone sensitization with weekly scalp DPC. This sample is drawn from a study of human T cells and chemical hapten exposure. Study background: Diphenylcyclopropenone doses were given weekly to the scalps of patients across the approximately 24-week study.

For the library, individual cDNA molecules each received unique molecular identifiers. TCRdb independently ran MiXCR on the RACE reads; one entry per CDR3 protein. The table includes around 200,000 distinct CDR3 sequences, about 25% detected once. Trimming left V 2 bases short and J 1 base short, with 9 bases between. Germline CDR1 reads MNHNS; CDR2 reads SASEGT. The CDR3 totals 15 residues. V gene TRBV6-1 combines with J gene TRBJ2-1; no definite D call. The clonotype was recovered from a woman in her forties with alopecia areata. Some clones in this sample may be carry-over from other donors' samples. The specimen was whole blood, collected in connection with sensitization to the hapten diphenylcyclopropenone (DPC). This CDR3 is CASSEQALSYNEQFF. The CDR3 region has the DNA TGTGCCAGCAGTGAACAAGCGCTATCCTACAATGAGCAGTTCTTC.